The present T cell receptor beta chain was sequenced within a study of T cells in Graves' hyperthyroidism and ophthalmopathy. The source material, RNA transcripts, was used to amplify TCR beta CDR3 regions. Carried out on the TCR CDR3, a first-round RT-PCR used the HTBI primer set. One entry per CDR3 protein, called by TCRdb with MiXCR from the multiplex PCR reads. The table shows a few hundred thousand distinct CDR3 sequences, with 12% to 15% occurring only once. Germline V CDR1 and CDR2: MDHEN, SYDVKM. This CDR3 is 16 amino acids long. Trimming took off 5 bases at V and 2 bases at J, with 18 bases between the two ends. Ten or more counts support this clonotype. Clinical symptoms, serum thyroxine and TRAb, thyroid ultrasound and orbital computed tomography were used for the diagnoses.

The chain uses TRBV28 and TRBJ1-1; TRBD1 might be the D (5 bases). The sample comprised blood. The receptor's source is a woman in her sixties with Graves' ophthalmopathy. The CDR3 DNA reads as TGTGCCAGCAGTCCTTCTCTCCCGGACACAAACACTGAAGCTTTCTTT. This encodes CASSPSLPDTNTEAFF.